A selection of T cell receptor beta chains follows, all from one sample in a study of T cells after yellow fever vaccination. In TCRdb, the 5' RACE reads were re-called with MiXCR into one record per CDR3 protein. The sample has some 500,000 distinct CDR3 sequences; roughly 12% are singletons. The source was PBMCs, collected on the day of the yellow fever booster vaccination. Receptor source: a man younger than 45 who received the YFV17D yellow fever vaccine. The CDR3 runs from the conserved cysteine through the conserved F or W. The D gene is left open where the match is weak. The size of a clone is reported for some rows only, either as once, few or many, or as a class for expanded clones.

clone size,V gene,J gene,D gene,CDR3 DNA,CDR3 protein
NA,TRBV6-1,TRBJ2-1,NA,TGTGCCAGCAGTGATTGGGAGGGAGGGGGTTATGAGCAGTTCTTC,CASSDWEGGGYEQFF
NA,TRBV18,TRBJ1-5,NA,TGTGCCAGCTCACCGCGGGACGGAGGGTTCGTGACCCAGCATTTT,CASSPRDGGFVTQHF
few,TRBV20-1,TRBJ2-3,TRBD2,TGCAGTGCTAGAGTACCCCATTGGACTAGTATATTGACAGATACGCAGTATTTT,CSARVPHWTSILTDTQYF
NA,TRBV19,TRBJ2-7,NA,TGTGCCAGTAGTATAGAGCGGGTGACTACCTACGAGCAGTACTTC,CASSIERVTTYEQYF
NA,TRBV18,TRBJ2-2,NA,TGTGCCAGCTCGCCCCGGCGGGGCGACACCGGGGAGCTGTTTTTT,CASSPRRGDTGELFF
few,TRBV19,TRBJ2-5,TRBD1,TGTGCCAGTAAGTCGGACAGGGCCGAGAAGACCCAGTACTTC,CASKSDRAEKTQYF
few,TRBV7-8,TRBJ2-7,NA,TGTGCCAGCAGCTTAGATGGGCCCTTGGAAACGCACTTC,CASSLDGPLETHF
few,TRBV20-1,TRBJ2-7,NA,TGCAGTGCCCGGGGCGGTCTAGCGTACGAGCAGTACTTC,CSARGGLAYEQYF
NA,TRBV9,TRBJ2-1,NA,TGTGCCAGCGAAAGTAGCGGAAAATCCTACAATGAGCAGTTCTTC,CASESSGKSYNEQFF
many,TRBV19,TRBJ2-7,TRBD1,TGTGCCAGTAGTAACCAGGGGGCCTACGAGCAGTACTTC,CASSNQGAYEQYF
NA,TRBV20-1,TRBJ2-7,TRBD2,TGCAGTGCTAGGGGACTAGCGGGAGGCTACGAGCAGTACTTC,CSARGLAGGYEQYF
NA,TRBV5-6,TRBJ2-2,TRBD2,TGTGCCAGCAACGGACTAGCCTACCCAAAGGGGAACACCGGGGAGCTGTTTTTT,CASNGLAYPKGNTGELFF
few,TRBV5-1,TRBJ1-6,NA,TGCGCCAGCAGCTCAACTGGACAGCCAAATTCACCCCTCCACTTT,CASSSTGQPNSPLHF
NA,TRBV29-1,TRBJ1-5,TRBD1,TGCAGCGTTGGGGACAGGGCTCAGCCCCAGCATTTT,CSVGDRAQPQHF
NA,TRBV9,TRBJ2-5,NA,TGTGCCAGCACCCCTGCCCCCGTCGGAGAGACCCAGTACTTC,CASTPAPVGETQYF
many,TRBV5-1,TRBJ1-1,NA,TGCGCCAGCAGCTTGGGCGGGGATCGCACTGAAGCTTTCTTT,CASSLGGDRTEAFF
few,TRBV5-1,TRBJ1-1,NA,TGCGCCAGCAGCTTGGAGGGACACAACACTGAAGCTTTCTTT,CASSLEGHNTEAFF
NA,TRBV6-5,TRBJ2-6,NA,TGTGCCAGCAGTTACGGGGGAGCTACCGCTGGGGCCAACGTCCTGACTTTC,CASSYGGATAGANVLTF
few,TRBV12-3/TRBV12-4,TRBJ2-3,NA,TGTGCCAGCAGGGAGGGAGATACGCAGTATTTT,CASREGDTQYF
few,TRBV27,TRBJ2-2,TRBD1,TGTGCCAGCAGTTTCGACAGGGGGCAGAACACCGGGGAGCTGTTTTTT,CASSFDRGQNTGELFF
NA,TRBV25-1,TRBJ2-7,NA,TGTGCCAGCCAGGCGAAGAGAACCTACGAGCAGTACTTC,CASQAKRTYEQYF
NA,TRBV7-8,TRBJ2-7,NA,TGTGCCAGCAGCTTAGGGGCGGTCAACTACGAGCAGTACTTC,CASSLGAVNYEQYF
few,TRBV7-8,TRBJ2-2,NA,TGTGCCAGCAGCCCCTTAGGGGGAGCTGGCGGGGAGCTGTTTTTT,CASSPLGGAGGELFF
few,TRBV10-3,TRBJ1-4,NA,TGTGCCATCAGCCCCGGACAGACCGAAAAACTGTTTTTT,CAISPGQTEKLFF
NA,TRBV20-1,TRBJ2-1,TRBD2,TGCAGTGCATCGGGAGGGGAGCGGGAGAACCCCAATGAGCAGTTCTTC,CSASGGERENPNEQFF
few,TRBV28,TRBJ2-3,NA,TGTGCCAGCAGTTTACGGCGGCCTAGCACAGATACGCAGTATTTT,CASSLRRPSTDTQYF
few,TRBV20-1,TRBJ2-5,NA,TGCAGTGCTTCGTCGACCGCAGGGGAGACCCAGTACTTC,CSASSTAGETQYF
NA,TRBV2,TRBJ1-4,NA,TGTGCCAGCAGTGTGTACGCAACTAATGAAAAACTGTTTTTT,CASSVYATNEKLFF
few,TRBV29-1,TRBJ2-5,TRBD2,TGCAGCGGCCAAGGCCTAGCGGGAGGGATCTCCCAAGAGACCCAGTACTTC,CSGQGLAGGISQETQYF
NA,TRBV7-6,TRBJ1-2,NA,TGTGCCAGCAGCTTAAGAGAGGGGGAGGATGGCTACACCTTC,CASSLREGEDGYTF
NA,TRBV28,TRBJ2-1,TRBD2,TGTGCCAGCAGTTTGCGGGAGGTCTTGTACAATGAGCAGTTCTTC,CASSLREVLYNEQFF
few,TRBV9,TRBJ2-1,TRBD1,TGTGCCAGCAGCATCCGGGACAGGGGCGACAATGAGCAGTTCTTC,CASSIRDRGDNEQFF
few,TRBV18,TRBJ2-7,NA,TGTGCCAGCTCACCAGCGCAGGGCGAGCAGTACTTC,CASSPAQGEQYF
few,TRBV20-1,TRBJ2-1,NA,TGCAGCAGAACGAGCGCCTCCTACAATGAGCAGTTCTTC,CSRTSASYNEQFF
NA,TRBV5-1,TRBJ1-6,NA,TGCGCCAGCAGCTTAAGTGGCAGGCCGAATTCACCCCTCCACTTT,CASSLSGRPNSPLHF
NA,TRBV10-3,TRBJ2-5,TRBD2,TGTGCCATCAGTGAGTCGAGCAGCGGGAGTGGGGAGACCCAGTACTTC,CAISESSSGSGETQYF
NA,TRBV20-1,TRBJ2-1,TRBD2,TGCAGTGCTAGAGGTAGCGGGAGAGGGGGGAATGAGCAGTTCTTC,CSARGSGRGGNEQFF
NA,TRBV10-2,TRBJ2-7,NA,TGCGCCAGCAGTGAGTCCGTCTGGCAGGTCTCCTACGAGCAGTACTTC,CASSESVWQVSYEQYF
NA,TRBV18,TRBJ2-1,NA,TGTGCCAGCTCACCCTTTGGGGGCGGGATGAGCAATGAGCAGTTCTTC,CASSPFGGGMSNEQFF
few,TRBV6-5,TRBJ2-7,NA,TGTGCCAGCAGTTATCGTATCGGAGAAAACCGGGACACCGCCTACGAGCAGTACTTC,CASSYRIGENRDTAYEQYF
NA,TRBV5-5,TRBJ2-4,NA,TGTGCCAGCACCATTGCCGGGAGCACCAAAAACATTCAGTACTTC,CASTIAGSTKNIQYF
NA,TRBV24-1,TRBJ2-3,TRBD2,TGTGCCACCAGTGATAACAGCGGGAGTTTCGGAGATACGCAGTATTTT,CATSDNSGSFGDTQYF
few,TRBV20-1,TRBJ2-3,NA,TGCAGTGTCCCTCAACACCGTAGCACAGATACGCAGTATTTT,CSVPQHRSTDTQYF
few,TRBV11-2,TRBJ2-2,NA,TGTGCCAGCAGCCGGGCCCTAGCGTCGAACACCGGGGAGCTGTTTTTT,CASSRALASNTGELFF
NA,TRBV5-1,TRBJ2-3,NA,TGCGCCAGCAGCTTTGGGTTCGGGGTAACACAAGATACGCAGTATTTT,CASSFGFGVTQDTQYF
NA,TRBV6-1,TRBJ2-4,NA,TGTGCCAGCACAGAGACCAAAAACATTCAGTACTTC,CASTETKNIQYF
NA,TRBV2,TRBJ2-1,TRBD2,TGTGCCTGCGGACTAGCTAAGAGTACGAATGAGCAGTTCTTC,CACGLAKSTNEQFF
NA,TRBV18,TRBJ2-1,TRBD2,TGTGCCAGCTCATGGACTAGCGGGACCTACAATGAGCAGTTCTTC,CASSWTSGTYNEQFF
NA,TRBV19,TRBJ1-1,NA,TGTGCCAGTAGTGCGGCGACAGGTCGGAACACTGAAGCTTTCTTT,CASSAATGRNTEAFF
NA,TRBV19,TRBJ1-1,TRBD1,TGTGCCAGTAGTCCCCGACAGGGTGTGAACACTGAAGCTTTCTTT,CASSPRQGVNTEAFF
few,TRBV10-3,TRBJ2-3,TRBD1,TGTGCCACACGCCCGGGACAGGAGTTGACAGATACGCAGTATTTT,CATRPGQELTDTQYF
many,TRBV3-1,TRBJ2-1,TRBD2,TGTGCCAGCAGCCTGGGACTAGCGACTCACAATGAGCAGTTCTTC,CASSLGLATHNEQFF
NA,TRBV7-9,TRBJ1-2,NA,TGTGCCAGCAGCTTATTGCCGGATAACTATGGCTACACCTTC,CASSLLPDNYGYTF
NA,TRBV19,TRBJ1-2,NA,TGTGCCAGTAGCAGGGAAGGGCGCGGCTACACCTTC,CASSREGRGYTF
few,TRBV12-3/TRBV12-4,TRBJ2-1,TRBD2,TGTGCCAGCAGTTCAGCGGGAGGGCCGGGAAATGAGCAGTTCTTC,CASSSAGGPGNEQFF
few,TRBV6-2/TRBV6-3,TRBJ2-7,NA,TGTGCCAGTCGGCTGGAGAAGATCTCCTACGAGCAGTACTTC,CASRLEKISYEQYF
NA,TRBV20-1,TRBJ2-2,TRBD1,TGCAGTGCTAGTATGGGGACAGGGGACACCGGGGAGCTGTTTTTT,CSASMGTGDTGELFF
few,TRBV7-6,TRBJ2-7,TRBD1,TGTGCCAGCAGCGAGACCGGGACAGGGGTCTTCAGCGAGCAGTACTTC,CASSETGTGVFSEQYF
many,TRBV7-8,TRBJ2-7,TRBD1,TGTGCCAGCAGCTCACAGGGGCAAAGCTCCTACGAGCAGTACTTC,CASSSQGQSSYEQYF